A selection of T cell receptor beta chains follows, all from one sample in a study of T cell repertoires in ileal Crohn's disease. Measured with immunoSEQ multiplex PCR; TCRdb has only the in-frame clones, and not every one. The data contain some 16,000 clones, about 92% of them singletons. Sample: ileal tissue. Receptors were obtained from an adult with Crohn's disease. Each CDR3 is given with its conserved first and last residue. D genes are given only for firm matches. A clone size is listed for some rows: how often the clone was seen (once, few, many), or a class if it is expanded.

d_gene: -
v_gene: TRBV6-1
abundance: -
j_gene: TRBJ1-3
CDR3aa: CASSEFGSISGNTIYF
CDR3nt: TGTGCCAGCAGTGAGTTCGGTTCAATTTCTGGAAACACCATATATTTT

d_gene: -
v_gene: TRBV6-1
abundance: once
j_gene: TRBJ2-5
CDR3aa: CASSEASSSRETQYF
CDR3nt: TGTGCCAGCAGTGAAGCGAGCTCCTCCAGGGAGACCCAGTACTTC

d_gene: -
v_gene: TRBV5-6
abundance: -
j_gene: TRBJ2-5
CDR3aa: CASSFLGYPTGQETQYF
CDR3nt: TGTGCCAGCAGCTTCTTGGGCTACCCGACAGGACAAGAGACCCAGTACTTC

d_gene: TRBD2
v_gene: TRBV5-5
abundance: -
j_gene: TRBJ2-5
CDR3aa: CASSPLPAGGQETQYF
CDR3nt: TGTGCCAGCAGCCCCTTACCAGCGGGGGGGCAAGAGACCCAGTACTTC

d_gene: TRBD2
v_gene: TRBV7-3
abundance: -
j_gene: TRBJ2-1
CDR3aa: CASSLGSSGGDEQFF
CDR3nt: TGTGCCAGCAGCTTAGGGTCTAGCGGGGGCGATGAGCAGTTCTTC

d_gene: -
v_gene: TRBV5-4
abundance: -
j_gene: TRBJ1-6
CDR3aa: CASSARGFLNSPLHF
CDR3nt: TGTGCCAGCAGCGCACGGGGATTCCTGAATTCACCCCTCCACTTT

d_gene: -
v_gene: TRBV7-2
abundance: -
j_gene: TRBJ2-7
CDR3aa: CASSPRGTEYEQYF
CDR3nt: TGTGCCAGCAGCCCACGGGGGACAGAATACGAGCAGTACTTC

d_gene: TRBD2
v_gene: TRBV4-1
abundance: -
j_gene: TRBJ2-6
CDR3aa: CASSPRTGRGGSGANVLTF
CDR3nt: TGCGCCAGCAGCCCTCGGACTGGACGGGGGGGGTCTGGGGCCAACGTCCTGACTTTC

d_gene: TRBD1
v_gene: TRBV5-6
abundance: -
j_gene: TRBJ2-1
CDR3aa: CASSSTGEGSYNEQFF
CDR3nt: TGTGCCAGCAGCAGTACAGGGGAAGGGTCCTACAATGAGCAGTTCTTC

d_gene: -
v_gene: TRBV10-2
abundance: -
j_gene: TRBJ1-1
CDR3aa: CASTQTGNTEAFF
CDR3nt: TGCGCCAGCACCCAGACAGGGAACACTGAAGCTTTCTTT

d_gene: -
v_gene: TRBV6-1
abundance: -
j_gene: TRBJ1-4
CDR3aa: CASSARRSEKLFF
CDR3nt: TGTGCCAGCAGTGCCCGTCGGAGTGAAAAACTGTTTTTT

d_gene: -
v_gene: TRBV12-5
abundance: -
j_gene: TRBJ2-5
CDR3aa: CASAPGGGGEKTQYF
CDR3nt: TGTGCTAGTGCCCCTGGAGGGGGGGGCGAGAAGACCCAGTACTTC

d_gene: TRBD1
v_gene: TRBV5-4
abundance: -
j_gene: TRBJ2-3
CDR3aa: CASSLLGQVSMDTQYF
CDR3nt: TGTGCCAGCAGCTTGCTTGGACAGGTTTCGATGGATACGCAGTATTTT

d_gene: -
v_gene: TRBV12-5
abundance: -
j_gene: TRBJ2-3
CDR3aa: CASGLAKQGRTMKDTQYF
CDR3nt: TGTGCTAGTGGTTTGGCCAAACAGGGAAGGACCATGAAAGATACGCAGTATTTT

d_gene: TRBD2
v_gene: TRBV7-9
abundance: once
j_gene: TRBJ2-7
CDR3aa: CASTGGGVSYEQYF
CDR3nt: TGTGCCAGCACGGGCGGGGGGGTCTCCTACGAGCAGTACTTC

d_gene: TRBD1
v_gene: TRBV5-1
abundance: -
j_gene: TRBJ2-2
CDR3aa: CASRRDRGATGELFF
CDR3nt: TGCGCCAGCAGACGTGACAGGGGGGCGACCGGGGAGCTGTTTTTT

d_gene: -
v_gene: TRBV14
abundance: -
j_gene: TRBJ2-3
CDR3aa: CASSLVRGLTDTQYF
CDR3nt: TGTGCCAGCAGTCTTGTCAGGGGCCTCACAGATACGCAGTATTTT

d_gene: TRBD1
v_gene: TRBV7-9
abundance: -
j_gene: TRBJ2-7
CDR3aa: CAVNRGENYEQYF
CDR3nt: TGTGCCGTAAACAGGGGCGAAAACTACGAGCAGTACTTC

d_gene: TRBD1
v_gene: TRBV29-1
abundance: once
j_gene: TRBJ2-1
CDR3aa: CSVEKGQGVNEQFF
CDR3nt: TGCAGCGTTGAAAAGGGACAGGGGGTCAATGAGCAGTTCTTC

d_gene: TRBD2
v_gene: TRBV5-1
abundance: -
j_gene: TRBJ2-1
CDR3aa: CASSPSGGPNNEQFF
CDR3nt: TGCGCCAGCAGCCCTAGCGGGGGGCCTAACAATGAGCAGTTCTTC

d_gene: TRBD1
v_gene: TRBV5-6
abundance: -
j_gene: TRBJ2-2
CDR3aa: CASSRDRNTGELFF
CDR3nt: TGTGCCAGCAGCCGGGACAGAAACACCGGGGAGCTGTTTTTT

d_gene: -
v_gene: TRBV5-1
abundance: -
j_gene: TRBJ2-7
CDR3aa: CASRAGMGLNYEQYF
CDR3nt: TGCGCCAGTAGGGCCGGTATGGGGCTAAACTACGAGCAGTACTTC

d_gene: -
v_gene: TRBV19
abundance: -
j_gene: TRBJ2-7
CDR3aa: CASSPRLTLYYEQYF
CDR3nt: TGTGCCAGTAGCCCAAGACTAACCCTTTACTACGAGCAGTACTTC

d_gene: TRBD2
v_gene: TRBV6-4
abundance: -
j_gene: TRBJ2-4
CDR3aa: CASSPPGGGRNIQYF
CDR3nt: TGTGCCAGCAGCCCTCCGGGGGGGGGCCGGAACATTCAGTACTTC

d_gene: TRBD1
v_gene: TRBV6-1
abundance: -
j_gene: TRBJ1-2
CDR3aa: CASSVGQGAGSYGYTF
CDR3nt: TGTGCCAGCAGTGTTGGACAGGGGGCTGGTAGCTATGGCTACACCTTC

d_gene: -
v_gene: TRBV27
abundance: -
j_gene: TRBJ1-2
CDR3aa: CASSSLPAGTRGNYGYTF
CDR3nt: TGTGCCAGCAGTTCCCTCCCGGCAGGGACAAGAGGAAACTATGGCTACACCTTC

d_gene: TRBD2
v_gene: TRBV19
abundance: large
j_gene: TRBJ2-7
CDR3aa: CASSQTSGGHEQYF
CDR3nt: TGTGCCAGTAGCCAGACTAGCGGGGGACACGAGCAGTACTTC

d_gene: -
v_gene: TRBV7-2
abundance: -
j_gene: TRBJ2-7
CDR3aa: CASSLVGRSSYEQYF
CDR3nt: TGTGCCAGCAGCTTAGTTGGCAGGTCTTCCTACGAGCAGTACTTC

d_gene: TRBD2
v_gene: TRBV9
abundance: -
j_gene: TRBJ2-1
CDR3aa: CASSRRGGNSYNEQFF
CDR3nt: TGTGCCAGCAGCCGGCGGGGGGGGAATTCCTACAATGAGCAGTTCTTC

d_gene: TRBD2
v_gene: TRBV11-3
abundance: few
j_gene: TRBJ2-1
CDR3aa: CASSRTSGGENEQFF
CDR3nt: TGTGCCAGCAGCCGGACTAGCGGGGGGGAAAATGAGCAGTTCTTC

d_gene: -
v_gene: TRBV19
abundance: -
j_gene: TRBJ1-2
CDR3aa: CASSIDGAGRYGYTF
CDR3nt: TGTGCCAGTAGTATAGATGGAGCAGGGCGGTATGGCTACACCTTC

d_gene: TRBD2
v_gene: TRBV6-5
abundance: -
j_gene: TRBJ2-1
CDR3aa: CASRTSGGAYNEQFF
CDR3nt: TGTGCCAGCAGGACGAGCGGGGGGGCCTACAATGAGCAGTTCTTC

d_gene: TRBD1
v_gene: TRBV6-5
abundance: -
j_gene: TRBJ2-4
CDR3aa: CASSSVGTGWDIQYF
CDR3nt: TGTGCCAGCAGTTCTGTCGGGACAGGGTGGGACATTCAGTACTTC

d_gene: -
v_gene: TRBV19
abundance: -
j_gene: TRBJ1-5
CDR3aa: CASSPPGGLDQPQHF
CDR3nt: TGTGCCAGTAGCCCACCCGGGGGGCTAGATCAGCCCCAGCATTTT

d_gene: TRBD1
v_gene: TRBV29-1
abundance: -
j_gene: TRBJ2-3
CDR3aa: CSVERAGGFGDTQYF
CDR3nt: TGCAGCGTTGAACGGGCAGGGGGTTTTGGAGATACGCAGTATTTT

d_gene: TRBD2
v_gene: TRBV27
abundance: -
j_gene: TRBJ2-1
CDR3aa: CASSLGLAAYNEQFF
CDR3nt: TGTGCCAGCAGCCTTGGACTAGCGGCATACAATGAGCAGTTCTTC

d_gene: -
v_gene: TRBV2
abundance: -
j_gene: TRBJ2-2
CDR3aa: CASTRQRNTGELFF
CDR3nt: TGTGCCAGCACGAGGCAGCGGAACACCGGGGAGCTGTTTTTT

d_gene: TRBD1
v_gene: TRBV7-9
abundance: -
j_gene: TRBJ1-1
CDR3aa: CASSLAGTGNTEAFF
CDR3nt: TGTGCCAGCAGCTTAGCGGGGACAGGGAACACTGAAGCTTTCTTT

d_gene: -
v_gene: TRBV4-2
abundance: -
j_gene: TRBJ1-3
CDR3aa: CASSQAMVDTIYF
CDR3nt: TGTGCCAGCAGCCAAGCTATGGTGGACACCATATATTTT

d_gene: -
v_gene: TRBV7-2
abundance: -
j_gene: TRBJ2-7
CDR3aa: CASYRSEGSEQYF
CDR3nt: TGTGCCAGCTACAGGTCGGAGGGAAGCGAGCAGTACTTC

d_gene: TRBD1
v_gene: TRBV9
abundance: -
j_gene: TRBJ1-2
CDR3aa: CASSVGQGFGGYTF
CDR3nt: TGTGCCAGCAGCGTCGGACAGGGGTTCGGGGGCTACACCTTC

d_gene: -
v_gene: TRBV7-3
abundance: -
j_gene: TRBJ2-7
CDR3aa: CASSPHGGSSYEQYF
CDR3nt: TGTGCCAGCAGCCCCCATGGTGGGAGCTCCTACGAGCAGTACTTC

d_gene: TRBD1
v_gene: TRBV15
abundance: -
j_gene: TRBJ2-3
CDR3aa: CATSGDRGGTDTQYF
CDR3nt: TGTGCCACCAGCGGAGACAGGGGAGGCACAGATACGCAGTATTTT

d_gene: -
v_gene: TRBV7-2
abundance: -
j_gene: TRBJ1-5
CDR3aa: CASSSRPGGGHQPQHF
CDR3nt: TGTGCCAGCAGCTCCCGGCCTGGTGGGGGCCATCAGCCCCAGCATTTT

d_gene: TRBD1
v_gene: TRBV18
abundance: -
j_gene: TRBJ2-1
CDR3aa: CASSPTGGSYNEQFF
CDR3nt: TGTGCCAGCTCACCAACAGGGGGCTCCTACAATGAGCAGTTCTTC

d_gene: TRBD1
v_gene: TRBV4-1
abundance: -
j_gene: TRBJ1-1
CDR3aa: CASKGTTTGGGEAFF
CDR3nt: TGCGCCAGCAAGGGGACTACCACAGGGGGCGGTGAAGCTTTCTTT

d_gene: -
v_gene: TRBV19
abundance: -
j_gene: TRBJ2-2
CDR3aa: CASSTQTPPATGELFF
CDR3nt: TGTGCCAGTAGTACACAGACACCGCCGGCCACCGGGGAGCTGTTTTTT

d_gene: TRBD1
v_gene: TRBV5-1
abundance: few
j_gene: TRBJ1-2
CDR3aa: CASSPDRTYGYTF
CDR3nt: TGCGCCAGCAGCCCGGACAGGACCTATGGCTACACCTTC

d_gene: -
v_gene: TRBV6-1
abundance: once
j_gene: TRBJ1-2
CDR3aa: CASSDTGNYGYTF
CDR3nt: TGTGCCAGCAGTGATACAGGGAACTATGGCTACACCTTC

d_gene: -
v_gene: TRBV10-2
abundance: -
j_gene: TRBJ2-2
CDR3aa: CASSEFRGGELFF
CDR3nt: TGCGCCAGCAGTGAGTTCCGGGGCGGGGAGCTGTTTTTT

d_gene: -
v_gene: TRBV7-2
abundance: once
j_gene: TRBJ2-2
CDR3aa: CASSQGASGAVRTGELFF
CDR3nt: TGTGCCAGCAGCCAGGGGGCTAGCGGGGCGGTGAGGACCGGGGAGCTGTTTTTT